This is a list of T cell receptor beta chains from one sample in a study of blood T cells in healthy people across ages. Each CDR3 protein is one row after TCRdb ran MiXCR on the 5' RACE reads. The table includes about 680,000 distinct CDR3 sequences, around 48% detected once. Sequenced sample: blood. These TCRs come from a woman aged 55-75 years in good health. Each CDR3 is given without its conserved first and last residue.

TRBV20-1 12 SARGGRRSYEQY
TRBV7-3 12 ASSLLGGDTEAF
TRBV5-1 13 ASSSSGPTNEKLF
TRBV11-2 13 ASSLQGSGTDTRY
TRBV5-1 12 ASSLGREGQPQH
TRBV12-3/TRBV12-4 10 ASSLKVYEQY
TRBV7-8 14 ASSPTALTAKNIQY
TRBV2 13 ASRGQGTANEKLF
TRBV18 12 ASSQPDSYNEQF
TRBV12-3/TRBV12-4 11 ASSRQGRYGYT
TRBV20-1 11 SARSGTADTQY
TRBV29-1 14 SVSTQRLARPYEQY
TRBV2 12 ASTRTINTGELF
TRBV4-3 14 ASSQYGRESGDEQF
TRBV27 11 ASSLGARYEQY
TRBV6-5 11 ASSRDMGQPQH
TRBV5-6 11 ASSKGQVWAQY
TRBV21-1 13 AIRNPGRKTYEQY
TRBV5-6 10 ANSLLDFEQF
TRBV12-3/TRBV12-4 12 ASSLGTSGETQY
TRBV29-1 11 SVEGPGGYEQY
TRBV3-1 9 ASSQAAEQY
TRBV2 10 ASKGRNYGYT
TRBV2 9 ASSEFIEQF
TRBV7-9 15 ASSLGQRGTTTYEQY
TRBV2 13 ASRETGQGVYGYT
TRBV20-1 12 SARKGSSYNEQY
TRBV4-1 13 ASSQGPVRANVLT
TRBV13 12 ASSLGLANNEQY
TRBV6-5 13 ASRTPGGSSYEQY
TRBV10-3 13 AISGEGTAKETQY
TRBV27 12 ASSLNLLGDTQY
TRBV18 10 ASSPVTYEQY
TRBV9 11 ASSVHLQETQY
TRBV7-2 13 ASRRTGDYTGELF
TRBV4-3 14 ASSQNRGTGEETQY
TRBV5-1 11 ASRMEINYGYT
TRBV20-1 12 SAKQRLGANVLT
TRBV6-2/TRBV6-3 14 ASSYRLAGATDTQY
TRBV28 16 ASSLHGSPSPPYYEQY
TRBV4-2 15 ASSQDGPGDSYNEQY
TRBV6-1 11 ASSEAGRDTQY
TRBV2 12 ASSEGGSNSPLH
TRBV4-3 15 ASSQEAKSSYNSPLH
TRBV20-1 13 SANYMGQLNSPLH
TRBV10-3 13 AISELGTVDTEAF
TRBV10-3 12 AISVGAGEGEQY
TRBV20-1 10 RLRGGHTEAF
TRBV20-1 12 SARDRQPYQPQH